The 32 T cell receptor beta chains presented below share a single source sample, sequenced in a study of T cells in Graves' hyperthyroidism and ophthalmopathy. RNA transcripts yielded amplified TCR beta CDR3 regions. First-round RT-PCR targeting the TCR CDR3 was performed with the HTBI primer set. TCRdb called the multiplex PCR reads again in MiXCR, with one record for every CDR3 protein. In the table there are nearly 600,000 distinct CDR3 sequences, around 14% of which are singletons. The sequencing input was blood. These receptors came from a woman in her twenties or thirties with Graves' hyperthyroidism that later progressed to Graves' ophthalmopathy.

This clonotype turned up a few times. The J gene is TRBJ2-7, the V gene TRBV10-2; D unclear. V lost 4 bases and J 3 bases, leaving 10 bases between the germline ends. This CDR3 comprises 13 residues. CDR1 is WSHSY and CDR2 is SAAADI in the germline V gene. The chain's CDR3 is CASSVGFGYEQYF. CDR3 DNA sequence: TGCGCCAGCAGTGTGGGCTTTGGCTACGAGCAGTACTTC.

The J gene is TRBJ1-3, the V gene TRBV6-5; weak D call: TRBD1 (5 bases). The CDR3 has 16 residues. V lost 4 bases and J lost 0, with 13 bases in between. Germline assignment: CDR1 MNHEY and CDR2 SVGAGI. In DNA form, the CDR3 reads TGTGCCAGCAGTTTCCTCCGACAGCTCTCTGGAAACACCATATATTTT. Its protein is CASSFLRQLSGNTIYF.

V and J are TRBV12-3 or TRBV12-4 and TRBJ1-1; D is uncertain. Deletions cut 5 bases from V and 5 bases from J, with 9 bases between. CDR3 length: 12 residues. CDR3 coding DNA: TGTGCCAGCAGTGTTTGGGGAACTGAAGCTTTCTTT. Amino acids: CASSVWGTEAFF.

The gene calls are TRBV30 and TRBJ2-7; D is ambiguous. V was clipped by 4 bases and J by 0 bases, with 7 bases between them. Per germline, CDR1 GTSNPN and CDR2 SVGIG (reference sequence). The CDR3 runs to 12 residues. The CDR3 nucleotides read TGTGCCTGGACCGGGCCCTCCTACGAGCAGTACTTC. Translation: CAWTGPSYEQYF.

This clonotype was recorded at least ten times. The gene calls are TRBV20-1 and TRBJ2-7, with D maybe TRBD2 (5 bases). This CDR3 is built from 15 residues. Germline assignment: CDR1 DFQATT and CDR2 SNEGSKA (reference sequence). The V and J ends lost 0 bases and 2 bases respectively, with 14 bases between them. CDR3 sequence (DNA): TGCAGTGCTAGAGATGAACGGAGGAATACCTACGAGCAGTACTTC. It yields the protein CSARDERRNTYEQYF.

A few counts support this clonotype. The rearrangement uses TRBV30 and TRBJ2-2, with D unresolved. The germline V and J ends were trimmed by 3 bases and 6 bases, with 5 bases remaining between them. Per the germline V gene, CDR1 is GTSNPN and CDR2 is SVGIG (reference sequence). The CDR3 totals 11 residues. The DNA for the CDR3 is TGTGCCTGGAGCGCCTCCGGGGAGCTGTTTTTT. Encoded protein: CAWSASGELFF.

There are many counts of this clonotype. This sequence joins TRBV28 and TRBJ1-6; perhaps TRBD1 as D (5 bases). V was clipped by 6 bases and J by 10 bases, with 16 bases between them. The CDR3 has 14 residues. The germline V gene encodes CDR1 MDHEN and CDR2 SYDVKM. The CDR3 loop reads CASRRALGGSPLHF. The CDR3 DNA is TGTGCCAGCAGAAGGGCCCTGGGGGGATCACCCCTCCACTTT.

CDR3 protein: CASSPLGQGVTGELFF. In nucleotides, the CDR3 is TGTGCCAGCAGCCCCCTGGGACAGGGGGTTACCGGGGAGCTGTTTTTT. V gene TRBV11-2 combines with J gene TRBJ2-2, with 11 bases that match TRBD1. V trimming: 5 bases; J trimming: 5 bases; junction bases outside the gene matches: 7. Germline CDR1 and CDR2: SGHAT and FQNNGV. The CDR3 extends over 16 amino acids.

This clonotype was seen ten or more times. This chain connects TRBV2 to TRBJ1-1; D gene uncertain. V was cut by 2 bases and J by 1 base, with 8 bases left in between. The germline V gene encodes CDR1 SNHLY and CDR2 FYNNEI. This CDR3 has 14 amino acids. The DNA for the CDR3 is TGTGCCAGCAGTGAAATGATGGAGAACACTGAAGCTTTCTTT. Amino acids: CASSEMMENTEAFF.

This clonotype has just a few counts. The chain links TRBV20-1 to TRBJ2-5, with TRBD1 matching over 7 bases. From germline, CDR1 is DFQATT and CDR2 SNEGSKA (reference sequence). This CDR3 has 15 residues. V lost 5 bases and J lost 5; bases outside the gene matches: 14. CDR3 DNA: TGCAGTGCTGGGACAGCGACACAAATGAGGGAGACCCAGTACTTC. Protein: CSAGTATQMRETQYF.

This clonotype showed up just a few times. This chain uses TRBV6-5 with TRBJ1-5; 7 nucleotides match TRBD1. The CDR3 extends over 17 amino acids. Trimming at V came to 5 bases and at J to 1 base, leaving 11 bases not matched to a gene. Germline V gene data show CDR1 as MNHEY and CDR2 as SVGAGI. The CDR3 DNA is TGTGCCAGCAGTAACTATTACAGGGGAGGAAGCAATCAGCCCCAGCATTTT. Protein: CASSNYYRGGSNQPQHF.

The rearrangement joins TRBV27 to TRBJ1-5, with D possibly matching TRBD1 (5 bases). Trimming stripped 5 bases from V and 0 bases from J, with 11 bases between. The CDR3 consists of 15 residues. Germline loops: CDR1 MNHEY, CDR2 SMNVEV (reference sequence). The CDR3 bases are TGTGCCAGCAGTCGATACAGGAATAGCAATCAGCCCCAGCATTTT. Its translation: CASSRYRNSNQPQHF.

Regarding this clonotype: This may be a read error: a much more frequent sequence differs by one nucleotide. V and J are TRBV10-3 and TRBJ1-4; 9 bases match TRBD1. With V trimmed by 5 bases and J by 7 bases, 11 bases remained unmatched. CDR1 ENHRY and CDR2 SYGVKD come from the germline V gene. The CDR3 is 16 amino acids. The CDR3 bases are TGTGCCATCAGTCAACGGACAGGGGTCACCTTTGAAAAACTGTTTTTT. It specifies CAISQRTGVTFEKLFF.

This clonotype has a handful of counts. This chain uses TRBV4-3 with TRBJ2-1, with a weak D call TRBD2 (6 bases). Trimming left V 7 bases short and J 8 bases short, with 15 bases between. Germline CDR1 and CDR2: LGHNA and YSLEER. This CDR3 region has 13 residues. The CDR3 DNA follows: TGCGCCAGCAACCGGGACTCCGGGGATGAGCAGTTCTTC. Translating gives CASNRDSGDEQFF.

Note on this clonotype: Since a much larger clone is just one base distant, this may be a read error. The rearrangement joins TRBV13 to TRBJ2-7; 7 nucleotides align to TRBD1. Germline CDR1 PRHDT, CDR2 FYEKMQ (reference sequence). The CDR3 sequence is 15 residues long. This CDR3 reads CASGLVRDSHYEQYF. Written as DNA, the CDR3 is TGTGCCAGCGGCTTAGTCCGGGACAGTCACTACGAGCAGTACTTC.

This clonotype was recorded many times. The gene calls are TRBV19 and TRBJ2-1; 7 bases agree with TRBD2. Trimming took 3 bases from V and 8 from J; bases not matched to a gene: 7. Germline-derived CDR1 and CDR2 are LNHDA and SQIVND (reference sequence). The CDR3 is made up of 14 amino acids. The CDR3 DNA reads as TGTGCCAGTAGTATCCAGCGGGGTTCAGATGAGCAGTTCTTC. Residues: CASSIQRGSDEQFF.

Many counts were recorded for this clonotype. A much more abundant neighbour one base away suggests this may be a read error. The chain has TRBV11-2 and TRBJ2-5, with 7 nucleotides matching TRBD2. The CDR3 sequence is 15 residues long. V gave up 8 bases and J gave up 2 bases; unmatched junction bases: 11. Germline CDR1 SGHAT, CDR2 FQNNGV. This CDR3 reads CASGYTAGVQETQYF. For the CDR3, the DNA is TGTGCCAGCGGTTACACCGCGGGGGTACAAGAGACCCAGTACTTC.

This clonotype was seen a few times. CDR3 sequence (DNA): TGTGCCAGCAGTTACTCTTTACAGCGGGATGGCGAGCAGTACTTC. It encodes CASSYSLQRDGEQYF. This chain uses TRBV6-1 with TRBJ2-7; 7 positions agree with TRBD2. Germline trimming cut 5 bases from V and 6 bases from J; bases unmatched to any gene: 13. The CDR3 runs 15 residues. Germline V lookup: CDR1 MNHNS, CDR2 SASEGT.

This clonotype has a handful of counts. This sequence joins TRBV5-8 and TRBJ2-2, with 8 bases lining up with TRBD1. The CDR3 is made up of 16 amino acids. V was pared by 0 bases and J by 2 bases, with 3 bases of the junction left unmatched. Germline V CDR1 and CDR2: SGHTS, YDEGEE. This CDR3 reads CASSLEAGGNTGELFF. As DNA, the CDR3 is TGTGCCAGCAGCTTGGAGGCAGGGGGCAACACCGGGGAGCTGTTTTTT.

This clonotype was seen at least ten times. Written as DNA, the CDR3 is TGTGCCTGGAGTGTAATGGTTACCGGGGAGCTGTTTTTT. Translating it yields CAWSVMVTGELFF. The chain links TRBV30 to TRBJ2-2; D unresolved. The CDR3 consists of 13 residues. Trimming removed 0 bases at V and 5 bases at J, with 7 bases between. The germline gives CDR1 GTSNPN, CDR2 SVGIG (reference sequence).

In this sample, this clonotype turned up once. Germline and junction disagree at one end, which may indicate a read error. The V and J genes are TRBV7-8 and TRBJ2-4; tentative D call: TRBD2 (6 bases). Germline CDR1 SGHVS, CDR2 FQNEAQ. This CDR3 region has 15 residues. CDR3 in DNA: TGCGCCAGCAGCCAGGGCGGCGGGACCAAAAACATTCAGTACTTC. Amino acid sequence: CASSQGGGTKNIQYF.

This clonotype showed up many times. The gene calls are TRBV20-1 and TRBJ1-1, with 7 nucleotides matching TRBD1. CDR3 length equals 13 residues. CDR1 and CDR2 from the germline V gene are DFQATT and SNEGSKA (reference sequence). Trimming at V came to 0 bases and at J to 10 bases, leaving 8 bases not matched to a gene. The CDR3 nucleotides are TGCAGTGCTAGAGATCGAGGGGGCCTCGGAGCTTTCTTT. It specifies CSARDRGGLGAFF.

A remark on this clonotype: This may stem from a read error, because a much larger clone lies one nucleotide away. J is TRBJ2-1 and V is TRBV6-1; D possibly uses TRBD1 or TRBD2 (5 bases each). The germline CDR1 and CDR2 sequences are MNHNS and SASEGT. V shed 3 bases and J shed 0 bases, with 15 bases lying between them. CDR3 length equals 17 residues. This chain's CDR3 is CASSETAARSSYNEQFF. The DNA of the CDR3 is TGTGCCAGCAGTGAGACAGCGGCCAGGAGCTCCTACAATGAGCAGTTCTTC.

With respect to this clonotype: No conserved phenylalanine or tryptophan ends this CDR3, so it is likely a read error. CDR3 nucleotide sequence: TGTGCCAGCAGCTTAGGACAAAATCAGCCCCAGCATGTT. This sequence encodes CASSLGQNQPQHV. This sequence joins TRBV11-2 and TRBJ1-5, with D uncertain. Trimming took off 1 base at V and 4 bases at J, with 5 bases between the two ends. This CDR3 contains 13 residues. Germline CDR1 and CDR2: SGHAT and FQNNGV.

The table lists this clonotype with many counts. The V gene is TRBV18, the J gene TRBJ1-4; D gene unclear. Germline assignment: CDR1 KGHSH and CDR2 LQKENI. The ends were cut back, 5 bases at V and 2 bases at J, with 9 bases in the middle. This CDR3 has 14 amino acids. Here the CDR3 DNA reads TGTGCCAGCTCAATCATGAAGACTAATGAAAAACTGTTTTTT. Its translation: CASSIMKTNEKLFF.

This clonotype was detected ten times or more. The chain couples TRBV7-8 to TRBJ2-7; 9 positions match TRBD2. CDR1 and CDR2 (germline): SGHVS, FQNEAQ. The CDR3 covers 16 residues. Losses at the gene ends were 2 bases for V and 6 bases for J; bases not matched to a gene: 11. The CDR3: CASSLSSIGSGGEQYF. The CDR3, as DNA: TGTGCCAGCAGCTTATCCTCTATCGGTAGCGGGGGCGAGCAGTACTTC.

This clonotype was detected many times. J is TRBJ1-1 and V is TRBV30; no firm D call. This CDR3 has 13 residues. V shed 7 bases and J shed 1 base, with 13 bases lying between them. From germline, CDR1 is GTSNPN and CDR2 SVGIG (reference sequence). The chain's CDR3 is CAYTPTANTEAFF. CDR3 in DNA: TGTGCCTATACACCGACCGCGAACACTGAAGCTTTCTTT.

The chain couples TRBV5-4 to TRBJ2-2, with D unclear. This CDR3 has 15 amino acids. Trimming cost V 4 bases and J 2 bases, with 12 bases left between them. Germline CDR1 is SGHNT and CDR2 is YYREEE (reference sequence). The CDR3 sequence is CASSNLDPNTGELFF. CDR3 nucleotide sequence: TGTGCCAGCAGCAACCTTGACCCTAACACCGGGGAGCTGTTTTTT.

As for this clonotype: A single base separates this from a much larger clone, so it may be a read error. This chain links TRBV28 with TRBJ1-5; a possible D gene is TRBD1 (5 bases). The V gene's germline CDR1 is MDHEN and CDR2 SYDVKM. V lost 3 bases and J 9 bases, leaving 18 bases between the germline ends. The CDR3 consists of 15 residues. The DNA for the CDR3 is TGTGCCAGCAGTTTGGGAGGGACGGGGGAAACGCCCCAGCATTTT. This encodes CASSLGGTGETPQHF.

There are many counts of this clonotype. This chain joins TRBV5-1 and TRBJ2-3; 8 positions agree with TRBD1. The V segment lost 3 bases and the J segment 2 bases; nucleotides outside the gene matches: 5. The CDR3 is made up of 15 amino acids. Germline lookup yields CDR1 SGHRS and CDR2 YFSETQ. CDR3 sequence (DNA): TGCGCCAGCAGCTCCGGACAGGGTTTCACAGATACGCAGTATTTT. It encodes CASSSGQGFTDTQYF.

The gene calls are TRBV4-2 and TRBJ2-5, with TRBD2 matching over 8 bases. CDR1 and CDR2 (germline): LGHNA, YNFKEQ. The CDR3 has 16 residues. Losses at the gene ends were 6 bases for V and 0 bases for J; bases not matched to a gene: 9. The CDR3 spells CASSQNSGTYQETQYF. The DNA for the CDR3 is TGTGCCAGCAGTCAAAATAGCGGGACCTACCAAGAGACCCAGTACTTC.

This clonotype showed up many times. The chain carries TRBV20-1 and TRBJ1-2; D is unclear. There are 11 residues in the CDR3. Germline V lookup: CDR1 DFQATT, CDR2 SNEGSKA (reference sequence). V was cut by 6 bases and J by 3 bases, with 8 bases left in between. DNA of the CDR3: TGCAGTGCGACGGTTTACTATGGCTACACCTTC. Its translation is CSATVYYGYTF.